Sequencing of this TCR beta chain was carried out in a study of human T cells and chemical hapten exposure. Study at large: Small pooled library volume differences chiefly drove per-sample TCR yield variation.

Time point: patch test 1, 2 weeks after DPC sensitization. Treatment in this sample: therapeutic diphenylcyclopropenone sensitization with weekly scalp DPC. The germline V gene encodes CDR1 SGHTA and CDR2 FQGNSA. V was pared by 2 bases and J by 3 bases, with 7 bases of the junction left unmatched. The CDR3 is 17 amino acids. TCRdb processed the RACE reads anew with MiXCR; each CDR3 protein has one entry. This sample yields 150,000 to 200,000 distinct CDR3 sequences, of which more than 14% are seen a single time; 1.7% belongs to the top ten. The TCR sequence derives from a woman aged 30 to 39 with alopecia areata. Some clones in this sample may be carry-over from other donors' samples. The chain has TRBV7-2 and TRBJ2-3; 11 bases match TRBD2. This sample comprised whole blood, obtained in connection with sensitization to the hapten diphenylcyclopropenone (DPC). DNA of the CDR3: TGTGCCAGCAGCTTATTAGCGGGGGGGGACCGTACAGATACGCAGTATTTT. Its translation: CASSLLAGGDRTDTQYF.